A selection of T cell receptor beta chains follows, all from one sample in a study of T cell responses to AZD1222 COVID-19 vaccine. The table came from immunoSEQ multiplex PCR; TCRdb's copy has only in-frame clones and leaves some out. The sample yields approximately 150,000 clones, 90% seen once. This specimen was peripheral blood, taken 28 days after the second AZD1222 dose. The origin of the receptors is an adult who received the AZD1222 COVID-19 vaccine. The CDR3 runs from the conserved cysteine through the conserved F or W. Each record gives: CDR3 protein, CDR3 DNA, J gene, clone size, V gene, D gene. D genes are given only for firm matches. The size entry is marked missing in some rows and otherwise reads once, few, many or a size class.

cdr3_aa: CATSRDVAVTEAFF
cdr3_nt: TGTGCCACCAGCAGAGACGTGGCTGTAACTGAAGCTTTCTTT
j_call: TRBJ1-1
clone_size: once
v_call: TRBV15
d_call: NA

cdr3_aa: CASTTSGRASGRETQYF
cdr3_nt: TGTGCCAGCACCACTAGCGGGAGGGCCTCAGGAAGAGAGACCCAGTACTTC
j_call: TRBJ2-5
clone_size: NA
v_call: TRBV2
d_call: TRBD2

cdr3_aa: CASSPGQGFYSNQPQHF
cdr3_nt: TGTGCCAGCAGTCCGGGACAGGGGTTCTATAGCAATCAGCCCCAGCATTTT
j_call: TRBJ1-5
clone_size: once
v_call: TRBV27
d_call: TRBD1

cdr3_aa: CASSLQGNKDGYTF
cdr3_nt: TGCGCCAGCAGCCTCCAGGGGAATAAGGATGGCTACACCTTC
j_call: TRBJ1-2
clone_size: few
v_call: TRBV5-1
d_call: NA

cdr3_aa: CASSPDRGNSPLHF
cdr3_nt: TGTGCCAGTAGTCCCGACAGGGGGAATTCACCCCTCCACTTT
j_call: TRBJ1-6
clone_size: few
v_call: TRBV19
d_call: TRBD1

cdr3_aa: CASSLGQGLGNTIYF
cdr3_nt: TGTGCCAGCAGCTTGGGACAGGGTCTTGGAAACACCATATATTTT
j_call: TRBJ1-3
clone_size: NA
v_call: TRBV5-5
d_call: TRBD1

cdr3_aa: CASSQDLSLLNTGELFF
cdr3_nt: TGTGCCAGCAGCCAAGATCTTAGCCTCCTGAACACCGGGGAGCTGTTTTTT
j_call: TRBJ2-2
clone_size: NA
v_call: TRBV3-1/TRBV3-2
d_call: NA

cdr3_aa: CASSSINTEAFF
cdr3_nt: TGTGCCAGCAGTTCGATAAACACTGAAGCTTTCTTT
j_call: TRBJ1-1
clone_size: NA
v_call: TRBV7-9
d_call: NA

cdr3_aa: CASKRDSSYNEQFF
cdr3_nt: TGTGCCAGCAAGAGGGATAGCTCCTACAATGAGCAGTTCTTC
j_call: TRBJ2-1
clone_size: NA
v_call: TRBV2
d_call: NA

cdr3_aa: CASSYGTGAYGYTF
cdr3_nt: TGTGCCAGCAGCTACGGGACAGGGGCCTATGGCTACACCTTC
j_call: TRBJ1-2
clone_size: NA
v_call: TRBV7-9
d_call: TRBD1

cdr3_aa: CASRPDSNQPQHF
cdr3_nt: TGTGCCAGCAGGCCGGATAGCAATCAGCCCCAGCATTTT
j_call: TRBJ1-5
clone_size: NA
v_call: TRBV12-3/TRBV12-4
d_call: NA

cdr3_aa: CSASEQEETQYF
cdr3_nt: TGCAGTGCTAGTGAGCAGGAAGAGACCCAGTACTTC
j_call: TRBJ2-5
clone_size: NA
v_call: TRBV20-1
d_call: NA

cdr3_aa: CASSPDGGAQGNTIYF
cdr3_nt: TGTGCCAGCTCACCCGACGGGGGGGCCCAAGGAAACACCATATATTTT
j_call: TRBJ1-3
clone_size: NA
v_call: TRBV18
d_call: NA

cdr3_aa: CASSSDRDGNTIYF
cdr3_nt: TGTGCCAGCAGCTCCGACAGAGACGGAAACACCATATATTTT
j_call: TRBJ1-3
clone_size: NA
v_call: TRBV7-9
d_call: NA

cdr3_aa: CASSQDLWMNYGYTF
cdr3_nt: TGTGCCAGCAGCCAAGATCTCTGGATGAACTATGGCTACACCTTC
j_call: TRBJ1-2
clone_size: NA
v_call: TRBV14
d_call: NA

cdr3_aa: CASSLVPGPYNSPLHF
cdr3_nt: TGTGCCAGCAGCTTAGTCCCTGGGCCCTATAATTCACCCCTCCACTTT
j_call: TRBJ1-6
clone_size: NA
v_call: TRBV7-9
d_call: NA

cdr3_aa: CASSPTAGGEQFF
cdr3_nt: TGTGCCAGCAGCCCAACAGCTGGGGGTGAGCAGTTCTTC
j_call: TRBJ2-1
clone_size: NA
v_call: TRBV7-6
d_call: NA

cdr3_aa: CASTRGTGEGSPLHF
cdr3_nt: TGTGCCAGCACCCGAGGGACAGGGGAAGGATCACCCCTCCACTTT
j_call: TRBJ1-6
clone_size: NA
v_call: TRBV27
d_call: TRBD1

cdr3_aa: CSASPLREVYEQYF
cdr3_nt: TGCAGTGCCAGTCCCCTCCGGGAGGTGTACGAGCAGTACTTC
j_call: TRBJ2-7
clone_size: NA
v_call: TRBV20-1
d_call: TRBD2

cdr3_aa: CAWSGGFGNTIYF
cdr3_nt: TGTGCCTGGAGTGGAGGTTTTGGAAACACCATATATTTT
j_call: TRBJ1-3
clone_size: NA
v_call: TRBV30
d_call: NA

cdr3_aa: CASTRQGANYGYTF
cdr3_nt: TGTGCCAGCACTCGACAGGGGGCTAACTATGGCTACACCTTC
j_call: TRBJ1-2
clone_size: NA
v_call: TRBV2
d_call: TRBD1

cdr3_aa: CATRAGTHTEAFF
cdr3_nt: TGTGCCACCAGGGCCGGGACCCACACTGAAGCTTTCTTT
j_call: TRBJ1-1
clone_size: NA
v_call: TRBV15
d_call: NA

cdr3_aa: CASSLGLALKETQYF
cdr3_nt: TGTGCCAGCAGCTTGGGACTAGCTCTGAAAGAGACCCAGTACTTC
j_call: TRBJ2-5
clone_size: NA
v_call: TRBV5-5
d_call: TRBD2

cdr3_aa: CASITLGEGRYEQYF
cdr3_nt: TGTGCCAGCATTACCCTAGGAGAGGGCCGGTACGAGCAGTACTTC
j_call: TRBJ2-7
clone_size: NA
v_call: TRBV27
d_call: NA